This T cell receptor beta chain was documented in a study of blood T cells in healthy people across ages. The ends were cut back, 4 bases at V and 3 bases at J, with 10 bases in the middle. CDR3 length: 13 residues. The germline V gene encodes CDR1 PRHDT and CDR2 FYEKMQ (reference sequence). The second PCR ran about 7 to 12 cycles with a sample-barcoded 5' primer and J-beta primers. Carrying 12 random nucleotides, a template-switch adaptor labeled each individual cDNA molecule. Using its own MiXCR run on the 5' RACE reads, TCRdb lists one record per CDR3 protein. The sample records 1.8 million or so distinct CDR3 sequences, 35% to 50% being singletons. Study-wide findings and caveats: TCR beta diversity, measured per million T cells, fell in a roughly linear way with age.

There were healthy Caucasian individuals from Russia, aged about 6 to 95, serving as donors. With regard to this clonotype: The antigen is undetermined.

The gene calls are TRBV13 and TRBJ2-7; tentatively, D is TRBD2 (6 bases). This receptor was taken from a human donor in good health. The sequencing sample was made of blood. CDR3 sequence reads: CASSSTRGYEQYF. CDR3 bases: TGTGCCAGCAGCTCGACGCGGGGCTACGAGCAGTACTTC.